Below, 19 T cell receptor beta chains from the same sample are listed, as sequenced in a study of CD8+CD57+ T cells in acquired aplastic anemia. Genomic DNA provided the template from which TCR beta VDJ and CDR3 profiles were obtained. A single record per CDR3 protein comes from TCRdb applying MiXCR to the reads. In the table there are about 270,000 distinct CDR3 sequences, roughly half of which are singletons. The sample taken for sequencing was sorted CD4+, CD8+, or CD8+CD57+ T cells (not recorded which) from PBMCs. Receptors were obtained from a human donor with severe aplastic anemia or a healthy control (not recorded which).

The CDR3 DNA sequence: TGTGCCAGCAGTGAATCTGGGACAGCCTACGAGCAGTACTTC. Its protein product is CASSESGTAYEQYF. The rearrangement joins TRBV25-1 to TRBJ2-7; 7 bases are shared with TRBD1. This CDR3 has 14 amino acids. J was trimmed by 2 bases and V by 1 base; bases with no gene match: 2. CDR1 and CDR2 (germline): MGHDK, SYGVNS.

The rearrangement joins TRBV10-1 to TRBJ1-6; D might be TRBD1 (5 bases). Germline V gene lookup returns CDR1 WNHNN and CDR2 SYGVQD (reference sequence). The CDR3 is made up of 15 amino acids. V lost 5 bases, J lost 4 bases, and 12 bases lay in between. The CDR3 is CASSLTEPYNSPLHF. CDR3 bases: TGCGCCAGCAGTCTGACAGAACCTTATAATTCACCCCTCCACTTT.

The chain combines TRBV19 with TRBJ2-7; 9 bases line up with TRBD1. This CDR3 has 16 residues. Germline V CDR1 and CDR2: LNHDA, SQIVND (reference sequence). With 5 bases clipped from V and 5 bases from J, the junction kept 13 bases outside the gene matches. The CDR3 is CASSVPPGTGSHEQYF. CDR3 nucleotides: TGTGCCAGTAGTGTCCCCCCGGGGACAGGGTCCCACGAGCAGTACTTC.

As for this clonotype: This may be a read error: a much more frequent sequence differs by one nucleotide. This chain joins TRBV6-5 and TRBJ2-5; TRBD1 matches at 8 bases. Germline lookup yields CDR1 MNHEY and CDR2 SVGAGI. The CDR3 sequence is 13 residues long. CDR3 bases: TGTGCCAGCAGCAGGGGGCGGCAAGGGACCCAGTACTTC. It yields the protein CASSRGRQGTQYF.

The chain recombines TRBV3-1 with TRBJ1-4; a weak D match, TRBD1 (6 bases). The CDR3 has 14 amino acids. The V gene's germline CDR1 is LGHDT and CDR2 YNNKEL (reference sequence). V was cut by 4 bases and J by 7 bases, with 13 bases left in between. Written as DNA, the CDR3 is TGTGCCAGCAGCCCGGGGGGGGCCTTTGAAAAACTGTTTTTT. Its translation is CASSPGGAFEKLFF.

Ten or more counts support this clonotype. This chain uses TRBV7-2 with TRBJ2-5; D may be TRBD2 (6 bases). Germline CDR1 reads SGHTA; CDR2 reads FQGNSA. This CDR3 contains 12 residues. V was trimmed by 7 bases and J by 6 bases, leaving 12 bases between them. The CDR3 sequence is CASNSRGKTQYF. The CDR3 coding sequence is TGTGCCAGCAACTCGCGGGGAAAGACCCAGTACTTC. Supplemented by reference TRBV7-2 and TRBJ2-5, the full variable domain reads GAGVSQSPSNKVTEKGKDVELRCDPISGHTALYWYRQSLGQGLEFLIYFQGNSAPDKSGLPSDRFSAERTGGSVSTLTIQRTQQEDSAVYLCASNSRGKTQYFGPGTRLLVL.

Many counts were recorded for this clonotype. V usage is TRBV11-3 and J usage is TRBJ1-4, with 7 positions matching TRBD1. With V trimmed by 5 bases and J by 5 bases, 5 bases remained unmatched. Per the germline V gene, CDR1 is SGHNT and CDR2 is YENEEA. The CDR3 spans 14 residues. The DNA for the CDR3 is TGTGCCAGCAGCGCCGGGACAGAAAATGAAAAACTGTTTTTT. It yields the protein CASSAGTENEKLFF.

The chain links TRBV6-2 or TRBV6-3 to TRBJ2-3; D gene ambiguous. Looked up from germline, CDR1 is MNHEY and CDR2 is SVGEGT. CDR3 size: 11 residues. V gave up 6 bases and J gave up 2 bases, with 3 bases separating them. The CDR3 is CASRHTDTQYF. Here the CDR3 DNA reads TGTGCCAGCAGGCACACAGATACGCAGTATTTT.

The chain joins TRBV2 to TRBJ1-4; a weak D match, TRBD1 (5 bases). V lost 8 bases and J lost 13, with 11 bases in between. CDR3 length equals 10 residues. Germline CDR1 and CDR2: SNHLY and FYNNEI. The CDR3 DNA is TGTGCCAGCGCGGGGGGACGACTGTTTTTT. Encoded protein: CASAGGRLFF.

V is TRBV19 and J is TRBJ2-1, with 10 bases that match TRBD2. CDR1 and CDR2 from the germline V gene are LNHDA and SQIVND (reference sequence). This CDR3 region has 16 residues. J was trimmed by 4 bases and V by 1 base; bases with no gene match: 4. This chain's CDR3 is CASSIVGLASYNEQFF. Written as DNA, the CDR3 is TGTGCCAGTAGTATAGTGGGACTAGCGTCGTACAATGAGCAGTTCTTC.

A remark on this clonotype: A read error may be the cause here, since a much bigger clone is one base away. The CDR3 loop is CASSTREPAYEQYF. The CDR3 DNA sequence: TGTGCCAGCAGCACAAGGGAGCCAGCATACGAGCAGTACTTC. This sequence joins TRBV7-2 and TRBJ2-7; D might be TRBD2 (5 bases). The CDR3 is 14 residues long. Trimming left V 5 bases short and J 4 bases short, with 15 bases between. Germline CDR1 reads SGHTA; CDR2 reads FQGNSA.

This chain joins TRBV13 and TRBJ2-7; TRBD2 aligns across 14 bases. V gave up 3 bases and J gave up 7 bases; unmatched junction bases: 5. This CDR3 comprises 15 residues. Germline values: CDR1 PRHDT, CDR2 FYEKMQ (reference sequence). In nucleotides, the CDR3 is TGTGCCAGCAGCTTGAGACTAGCGGGAGGGGAAGAGCAGTACTTC. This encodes CASSLRLAGGEEQYF.

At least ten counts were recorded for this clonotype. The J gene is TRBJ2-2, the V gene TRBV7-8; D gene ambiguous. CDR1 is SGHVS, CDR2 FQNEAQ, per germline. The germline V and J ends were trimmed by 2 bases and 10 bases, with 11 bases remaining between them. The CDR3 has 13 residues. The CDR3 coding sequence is TGTGCCAGCAGCTTATCCTTCCCGGCGGAGCTGTTTTTT. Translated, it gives CASSLSFPAELFF.

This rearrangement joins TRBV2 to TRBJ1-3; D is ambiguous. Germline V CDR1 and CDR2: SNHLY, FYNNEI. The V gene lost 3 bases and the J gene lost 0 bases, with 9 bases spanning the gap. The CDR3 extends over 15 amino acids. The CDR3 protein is CASSEFPGSGNTIYF. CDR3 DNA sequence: TGTGCCAGCAGTGAGTTTCCGGGCTCTGGAAACACCATATATTTT.

The CDR3: CASSFKAGYGYTF. The DNA of the CDR3 is TGTGCCAGCAGCTTTAAGGCCGGCTATGGCTACACCTTC. The V call is TRBV7-3, the J call TRBJ1-2; D not certain. V lost 3 bases to trimming and J lost 4 bases, with 9 bases between them. Germline-derived CDR1 and CDR2 are SGHTA and FQGTGA. This CDR3 region has 13 residues.

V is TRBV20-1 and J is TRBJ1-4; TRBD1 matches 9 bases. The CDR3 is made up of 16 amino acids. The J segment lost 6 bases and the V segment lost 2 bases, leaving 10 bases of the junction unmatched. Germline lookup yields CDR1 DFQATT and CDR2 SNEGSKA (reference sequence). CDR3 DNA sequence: TGCAGTGCTAGAAACGGACAGGGGCTACACCATGAAAAACTGTTTTTT. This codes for CSARNGQGLHHEKLFF.

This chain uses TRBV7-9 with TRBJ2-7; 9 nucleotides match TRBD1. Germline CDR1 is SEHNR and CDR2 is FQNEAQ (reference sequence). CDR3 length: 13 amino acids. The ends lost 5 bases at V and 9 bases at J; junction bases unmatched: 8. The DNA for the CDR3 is TGTGCCAGCAGCCGCCAGACGGACAGGGGGCAGTACTTC. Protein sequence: CASSRQTDRGQYF.

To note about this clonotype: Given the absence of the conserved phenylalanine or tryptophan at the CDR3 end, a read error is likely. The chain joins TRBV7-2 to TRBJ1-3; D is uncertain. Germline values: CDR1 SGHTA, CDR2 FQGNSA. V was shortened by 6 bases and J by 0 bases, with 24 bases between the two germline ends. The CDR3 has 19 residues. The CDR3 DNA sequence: TGTGCCAGCAGTTACAGATTGGACGGCCTGTCGAGCTCTGGAAACACCATATATTTG. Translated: CASSYRLDGLSSSGNTIYL.

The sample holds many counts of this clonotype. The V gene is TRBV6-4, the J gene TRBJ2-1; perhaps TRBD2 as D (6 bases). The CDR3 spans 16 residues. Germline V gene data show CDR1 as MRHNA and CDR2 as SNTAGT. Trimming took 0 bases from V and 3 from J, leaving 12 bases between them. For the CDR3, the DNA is TGTGCCAGCAGTGACTCCCCGGGGGTCATCTACAATGAGCAGTTCTTC. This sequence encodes CASSDSPGVIYNEQFF.